Listed below are T cell receptor beta chains from one sample, sequenced in a study of personalized T cell therapy for brain tumors. TCRdb's table, derived via immunoSEQ multiplex PCR, lists solely in-frame clones and lacks some. The repertoire holds about 1,800 clones, with roughly 20% as singletons. No cognate antigen is known for these TCRs. Input material: a T cell product expanded with peptides in culture. Every receptor here comes from a human donor with medulloblastoma. CDR3s include the opening cysteine and the closing phenylalanine or tryptophan. Fields, in order: D gene, J gene, clone size, V gene, CDR3 protein, CDR3 DNA. D genes are given only for firm matches. The listing skips clone size in some rows; elsewhere it reads once, few, many or a size class.

D gene: NA; J gene: TRBJ2-1; clone size: few; V gene: TRBV4-1; CDR3 protein: CASSHPTHTRLYNEQFF; CDR3 DNA: TGCGCCAGCAGCCATCCCACCCACACACGACTCTACAATGAGCAGTTCTTC
D gene: TRBD1; J gene: TRBJ1-5; clone size: NA; V gene: TRBV23-1; CDR3 protein: CASSQKDRGQEQSAQHF; CDR3 DNA: TGCGCCAGCAGTCAAAAGGACAGGGGGCAGGAGCAATCAGCCCAGCATTTT
D gene: NA; J gene: TRBJ2-5; clone size: medium-sized; V gene: TRBV28; CDR3 protein: CASSRLADGTQYF; CDR3 DNA: TGTGCCAGCAGTCGCCTGGCCGATGGGACCCAGTACTTC
D gene: TRBD1; J gene: TRBJ1-4; clone size: NA; V gene: TRBV2; CDR3 protein: CASSEQGQGTEKLFF; CDR3 DNA: TGTGCCAGCAGTGAACAAGGACAGGGAACTGAAAAACTGTTTTTT
D gene: NA; J gene: TRBJ1-2; clone size: NA; V gene: TRBV18; CDR3 protein: CASSPPRPRDYGYTF; CDR3 DNA: TGTGCCAGCTCACCACCTAGACCCAGGGACTATGGCTACACCTTC
D gene: NA; J gene: TRBJ2-3; clone size: NA; V gene: TRBV27; CDR3 protein: CASTLRDKYGDTQYF; CDR3 DNA: TGTGCCAGCACCCTCCGGGACAAATATGGGGATACGCAGTATTTT
D gene: TRBD2; J gene: TRBJ2-3; clone size: medium-sized; V gene: TRBV2; CDR3 protein: CASSGGLAGITTDTQYF; CDR3 DNA: TGTGCCAGCAGTGGCGGGCTAGCGGGGATCACCACAGATACGCAGTATTTT
D gene: TRBD2; J gene: TRBJ2-7; clone size: many; V gene: TRBV27; CDR3 protein: CATKPGRAYEQYF; CDR3 DNA: TGTGCCACTAAGCCCGGGAGGGCTTACGAGCAGTACTTC
D gene: NA; J gene: TRBJ1-4; clone size: NA; V gene: TRBV15; CDR3 protein: CATPTRGKNCFF; CDR3 DNA: NA
D gene: NA; J gene: TRBJ2-3; clone size: NA; V gene: TRBV19; CDR3 protein: CASSLSPLLVGTGDTQYF; CDR3 DNA: TGTGCCAGTAGTCTCAGCCCCCTACTAGTAGGTACTGGAGATACGCAGTATTTT
D gene: NA; J gene: TRBJ2-7; clone size: large; V gene: TRBV30; CDR3 protein: CAWGQRRYEQYF; CDR3 DNA: TGTGCCTGGGGACAGCGCCGATACGAGCAGTACTTC
D gene: TRBD2; J gene: TRBJ2-1; clone size: NA; V gene: TRBV7-3; CDR3 protein: CASSSPGLATNEQFF; CDR3 DNA: TGTGCCAGCAGCTCGCCGGGACTAGCGACGAATGAGCAGTTCTTC
D gene: NA; J gene: TRBJ2-7; clone size: NA; V gene: TRBV11-2; CDR3 protein: CASGGPSDFYEQYF; CDR3 DNA: TGTGCCAGCGGCGGGCCTAGCGATTTCTACGAGCAGTACTTC
D gene: NA; J gene: TRBJ1-5; clone size: NA; V gene: TRBV12-3/TRBV12-4; CDR3 protein: CASSANSNQPQHF; CDR3 DNA: TGTGCCAGCAGTGCCAATAGCAATCAGCCCCAGCATTTT
D gene: TRBD1; J gene: TRBJ1-1; clone size: medium-sized; V gene: TRBV9; CDR3 protein: CASSPPPLTGLRSEAFF; CDR3 DNA: TGTGCCAGCAGCCCCCCACCCTTGACAGGGTTAAGGAGTGAAGCTTTCTTT
D gene: NA; J gene: TRBJ1-2; clone size: many; V gene: TRBV30; CDR3 protein: CACPDGVGYGYTF; CDR3 DNA: TGTGCCTGCCCCGACGGGGTGGGCTATGGCTACACCTTC
D gene: NA; J gene: TRBJ2-4; clone size: medium-sized; V gene: TRBV23-1; CDR3 protein: CASSQFARGSPVVDKSAKNIQYF; CDR3 DNA: TGCGCCAGCAGTCAATTCGCCAGGGGATCACCGGTCGTAGATAAATCGGCCAAAAACATTCAGTACTTC
D gene: TRBD1; J gene: TRBJ2-7; clone size: NA; V gene: TRBV28; CDR3 protein: CASVFRTGHYEQYF; CDR3 DNA: TGTGCCAGCGTTTTCCGGACAGGGCATTACGAGCAGTACTTC
D gene: TRBD1; J gene: TRBJ1-1; clone size: large; V gene: TRBV18; CDR3 protein: CASSELLRDRGEIEAFF; CDR3 DNA: TGTGCCAGCTCGGAACTCCTCCGGGACAGGGGTGAAATTGAAGCTTTCTTT
D gene: NA; J gene: TRBJ2-3; clone size: hyperexpanded; V gene: TRBV24-1; CDR3 protein: CATSDWDFRRGTDTQYF; CDR3 DNA: TGTGCCACCAGTGATTGGGACTTCCGAAGAGGGACAGATACGCAGTATTTT
D gene: NA; J gene: TRBJ2-1; clone size: many; V gene: TRBV5-1; CDR3 protein: CASSSESNYNEQFF; CDR3 DNA: TGCGCCAGCAGCTCTGAATCTAACTACAATGAGCAGTTCTTC
D gene: TRBD1; J gene: TRBJ2-5; clone size: many; V gene: TRBV12-5; CDR3 protein: CASGLAESGTGETQYF; CDR3 DNA: TGTGCTAGTGGTTTGGCAGAATCCGGGACAGGAGAGACCCAGTACTTC
D gene: NA; J gene: TRBJ2-7; clone size: few; V gene: TRBV28; CDR3 protein: CASSPAGAGRHEQYF; CDR3 DNA: TGTGCCAGCAGCCCAGCCGGGGCAGGGAGGCACGAGCAGTACTTC
D gene: NA; J gene: TRBJ1-1; clone size: few; V gene: TRBV4-2; CDR3 protein: CASSHYDRPGAFF; CDR3 DNA: TGTGCCAGCAGCCATTACGACAGGCCAGGAGCTTTCTTT
D gene: NA; J gene: TRBJ1-1; clone size: many; V gene: TRBV12-3/TRBV12-4; CDR3 protein: CASSLRSETEAFF; CDR3 DNA: TGTGCCAGCAGTTTAAGGAGTGAGACTGAAGCTTTCTTT
D gene: NA; J gene: TRBJ2-7; clone size: NA; V gene: TRBV27; CDR3 protein: CASTLGDYEQYF; CDR3 DNA: TGTGCCAGTACCCTTGGGGACTACGAGCAGTACTTC
D gene: NA; J gene: TRBJ2-2; clone size: few; V gene: TRBV20-1; CDR3 protein: CSASRLGELFF; CDR3 DNA: TGCAGTGCTAGCAGGCTGGGGGAGCTGTTTTTT
D gene: NA; J gene: TRBJ2-1; clone size: NA; V gene: TRBV4-1; CDR3 protein: CPTSHPPPPRLYNEQFF; CDR3 DNA: TGCCCCACCAGCCACCCCCCCCCGCCACGACTCTACAATGAGCAGTTCTTC